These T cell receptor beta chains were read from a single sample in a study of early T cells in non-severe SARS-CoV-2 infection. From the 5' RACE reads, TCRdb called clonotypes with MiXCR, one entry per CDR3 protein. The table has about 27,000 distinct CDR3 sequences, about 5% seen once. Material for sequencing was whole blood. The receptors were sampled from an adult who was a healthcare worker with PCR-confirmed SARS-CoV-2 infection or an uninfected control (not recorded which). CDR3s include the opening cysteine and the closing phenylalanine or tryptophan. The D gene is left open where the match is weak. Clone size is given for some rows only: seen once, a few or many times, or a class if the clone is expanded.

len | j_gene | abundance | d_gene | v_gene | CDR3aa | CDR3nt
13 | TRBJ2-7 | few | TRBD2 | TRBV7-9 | CASFSGSTDEQYF | TGTGCCAGCTTCAGCGGGAGTACCGACGAGCAGTACTTC
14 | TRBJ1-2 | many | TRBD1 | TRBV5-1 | CASSAGQDNYGYTF | TGCGCCAGCAGCGCGGGACAGGATAACTATGGCTACACCTTC
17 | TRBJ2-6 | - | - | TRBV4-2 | CASSQADRKAGANVLTF | TGTGCCAGCAGCCAAGCCGATCGGAAAGCCGGGGCCAACGTCCTGACTTTC
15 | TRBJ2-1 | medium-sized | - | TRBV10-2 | CASSDHRRLYNEQFF | TGCGCCAGCAGTGATCACCGGCGGCTATACAATGAGCAGTTCTTC
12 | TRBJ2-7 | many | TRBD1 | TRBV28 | CASSSLRGEQYF | TGTGCCAGCAGCTCTCTCAGGGGGGAGCAGTACTTC
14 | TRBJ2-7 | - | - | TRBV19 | CASSPGTHSYEQYF | TGTGCCAGTAGCCCCGGGACACACTCCTACGAGCAGTACTTC
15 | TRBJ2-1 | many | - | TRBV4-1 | CASSQDLGSGNEQFF | TGCGCCAGCAGCCAAGATTTGGGGAGCGGGAATGAGCAGTTCTTC
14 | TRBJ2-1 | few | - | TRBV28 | CASSLSPAEDEQFF | TGTGCCAGCAGTTTATCCCCCGCAGAGGATGAGCAGTTCTTC
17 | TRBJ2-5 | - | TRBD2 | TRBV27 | CASSPIRSGGTEETQYF | TGTGCCAGCAGTCCCATCAGAAGCGGGGGGACCGAGGAGACCCAGTACTTC
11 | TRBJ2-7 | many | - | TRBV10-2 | CASSESYEQYF | TGCGCCAGCAGTGAGTCCTACGAGCAGTACTTC
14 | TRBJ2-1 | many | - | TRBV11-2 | CASSSGGIPNEQFF | TGTGCCAGCAGCTCGGGGGGCATTCCCAATGAGCAGTTCTTC
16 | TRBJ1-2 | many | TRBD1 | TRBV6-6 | CASSRYTGEFGYGYTF | TGTGCCAGCAGTCGGTATACAGGGGAATTTGGCTATGGCTACACCTTC
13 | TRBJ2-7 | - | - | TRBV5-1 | CASSMTGTYEQYF | TGCGCCAGCAGCATGACTGGCACCTACGAGCAGTACTTC
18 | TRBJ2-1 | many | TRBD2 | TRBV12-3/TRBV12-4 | CASSLLSVWREVRNEQFF | TGTGCCAGCAGTTTATTATCTGTATGGCGGGAGGTTAGGAATGAGCAGTTCTTC
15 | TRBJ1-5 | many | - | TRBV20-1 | CSARGTGRENQPQHF | TGCAGTGCTAGAGGCACAGGGCGGGAAAATCAGCCCCAGCATTTT
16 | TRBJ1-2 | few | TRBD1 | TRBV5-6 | CASSLTGTATNYGYTF | TGTGCCAGCAGCTTGACCGGGACAGCCACTAACTATGGCTACACCTTC
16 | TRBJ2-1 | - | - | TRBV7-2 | CASSPRGGTTTSEQFF | TGTGCCAGCAGCCCGAGGGGGGGGACTACCACATCTGAGCAGTTCTTC
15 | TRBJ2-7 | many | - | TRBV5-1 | CASSLGGSKVYEQYF | TGCGCCAGCAGCTTGGGAGGGAGTAAAGTATACGAGCAGTACTTC
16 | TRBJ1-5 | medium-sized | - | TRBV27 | CASRPARELGHQPQHF | TGTGCCAGCAGGCCGGCCCGGGAGCTAGGCCATCAGCCCCAGCATTTT
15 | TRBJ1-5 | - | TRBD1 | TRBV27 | CASSETGGFNQPQHF | TGTGCCAGCAGTGAGACAGGGGGCTTCAATCAGCCCCAGCATTTT
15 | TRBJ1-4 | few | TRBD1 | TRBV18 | CASSPSLQGFEKLFF | TGTGCCAGCTCACCATCATTACAGGGGTTCGAAAAACTGTTTTTT
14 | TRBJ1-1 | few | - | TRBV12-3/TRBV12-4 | CASSKGQENTEAFF | TGTGCCAGCAGTAAAGGACAAGAGAACACTGAAGCTTTCTTT
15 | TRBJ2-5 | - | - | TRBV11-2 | CASSRTNGGQETQYF | TGTGCCAGCAGCCGCACTAATGGGGGGCAAGAGACCCAGTACTTC
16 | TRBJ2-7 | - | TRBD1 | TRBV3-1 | CASSQTVRQGADEQYF | TGTGCCAGCAGCCAGACGGTGCGCCAGGGGGCTGACGAGCAGTACTTC
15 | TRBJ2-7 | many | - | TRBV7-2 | CASSSAWTASDEQYF | TGTGCCAGCAGCTCCGCCTGGACAGCCAGCGACGAGCAGTACTTC
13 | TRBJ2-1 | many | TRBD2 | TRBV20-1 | CSAQQGLAGEQFF | TGCAGTGCTCAACAGGGACTAGCTGGGGAGCAGTTCTTC
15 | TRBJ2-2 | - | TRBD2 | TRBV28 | CASSRTSGHTGELFF | TGTGCCAGCAGTCGGACTAGCGGACACACCGGGGAGCTGTTTTTT
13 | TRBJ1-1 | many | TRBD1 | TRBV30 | CAYKRDSYTEAFF | TGTGCCTACAAACGGGACAGCTACACTGAAGCTTTCTTT
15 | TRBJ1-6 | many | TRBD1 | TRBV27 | CASREQGGLNSPLHF | TGTGCCAGCCGGGAACAGGGGGGTTTAAATTCACCCCTCCACTTT
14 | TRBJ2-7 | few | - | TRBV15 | CATSRDRYDYEQYF | TGTGCCACCAGCCGGGACCGCTACGACTACGAGCAGTACTTC